The text below deals with one TCR beta chain. This entry belongs to a study of cytomegalovirus exposure and HLA in healthy donors. Clones were read by immunoSEQ multiplex PCR, and TCRdb kept only the in-frame ones, dropping some. The sample holds some 48,000 clones, 88% seen once. The CDR3 consists of 18 residues. From germline, CDR1 is SGDLS and CDR2 YYNGEE. The V and J ends lost 2 bases and 3 bases respectively, with 21 bases between them. The source is a woman aged 25 to 45 in good health and CMV-seronegative. Material for sequencing was PBMCs. The genes are TRBV9 and TRBJ1-5, with D uncertain. CDR3: CASSVGGKDGSVNQPQHF. The CDR3 DNA reads TGTGCCAGCAGCGTCGGAGGAAAAGACGGATCAGTCAATCAGCCCCAGCATTTT.